This T cell receptor (beta chain) comes out of a study of T cell repertoires in cytomegalovirus infection. Overall study findings and caveats: The ex vivo response showed dominance by HLA-C-restricted CMV-specific TCR beta clonotypes.

A note on this clonotype: Its antigen remains unidentified.

MiXCR, applied by TCRdb to the reads, yields one record per CDR3 protein. The profile shows roughly 800,000 distinct CDR3 sequences, just under 30% of them singletons. The CDR3 sequence is 17 residues long. The germline CDR1 and CDR2 sequences are SEHNR and FQNEAQ (reference sequence). Deletions cut 5 bases from V and 2 bases from J, with 21 bases between. The sequence was obtained from a human donor in good health (CMV status not recorded). Some clones in this sample may be carry-over from other donors' samples. The V gene is TRBV7-9, the J gene TRBJ2-5; D remains unclear. Sequenced here: cultured CD8+ T cells from PBMCs, sampled from culture after CMV antigen stimulation. The CDR3 sequence: CASSPDDFSGPQETQYF. CDR3 bases: TGTGCCAGCAGCCCGGACGATTTCTCGGGCCCTCAAGAGACCCAGTACTTC.